The clone carrying this TCR beta chain was seen a few times. TCRdb's table, derived via immunoSEQ multiplex PCR, lists solely in-frame clones and lacks some. The data show more than 12,000 clones, around 80% seen once. The data were obtained in a study of CD4+ T cells in melanoma. Germline values: CDR1 SGDLS, CDR2 YYNGEE. The CDR3 contains 15 residues. The V gene end was trimmed by 2 bases and the J gene end by 8 bases; junction bases not matched to a gene: 9. Sequencing was done on a sample of cells from a culture (not recorded whether cultured in vitro). This sequence originates from a human donor with melanoma. This rearrangement joins TRBV9 to TRBJ1-2; 10 bases map to TRBD1. The CDR3 sequence is CASSVAFGQGEGYTF. DNA of the CDR3: TGTGCCAGCAGCGTGGCGTTTGGACAGGGGGAGGGCTACACCTTC.